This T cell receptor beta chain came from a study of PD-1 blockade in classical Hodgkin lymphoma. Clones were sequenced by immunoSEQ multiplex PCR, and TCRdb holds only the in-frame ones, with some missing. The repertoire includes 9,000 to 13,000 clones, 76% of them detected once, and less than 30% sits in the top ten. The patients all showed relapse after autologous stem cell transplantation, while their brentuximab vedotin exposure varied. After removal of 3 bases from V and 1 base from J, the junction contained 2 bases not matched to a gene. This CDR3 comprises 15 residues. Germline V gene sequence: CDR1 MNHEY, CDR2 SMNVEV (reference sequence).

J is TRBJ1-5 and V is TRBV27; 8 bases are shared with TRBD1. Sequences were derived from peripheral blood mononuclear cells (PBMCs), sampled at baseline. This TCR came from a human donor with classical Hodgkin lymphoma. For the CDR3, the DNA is TGTGCCAGCAGTTTGACAGGGGCCAGCAATCAGCCCCAGCATTTT. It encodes CASSLTGASNQPQHF.